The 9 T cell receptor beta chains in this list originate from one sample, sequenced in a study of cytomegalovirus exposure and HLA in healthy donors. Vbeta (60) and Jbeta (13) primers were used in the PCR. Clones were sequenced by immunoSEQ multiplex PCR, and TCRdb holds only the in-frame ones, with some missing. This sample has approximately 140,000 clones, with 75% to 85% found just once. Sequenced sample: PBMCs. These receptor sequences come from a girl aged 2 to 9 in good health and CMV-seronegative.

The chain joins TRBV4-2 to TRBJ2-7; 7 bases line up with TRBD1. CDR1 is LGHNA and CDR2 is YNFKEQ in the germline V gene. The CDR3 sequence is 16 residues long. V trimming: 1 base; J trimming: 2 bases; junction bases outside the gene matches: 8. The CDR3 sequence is CASSQAGTEYPYEQYF. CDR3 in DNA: TGTGCCAGCAGCCAAGCCGGGACAGAGTACCCCTACGAGCAGTACTTC.

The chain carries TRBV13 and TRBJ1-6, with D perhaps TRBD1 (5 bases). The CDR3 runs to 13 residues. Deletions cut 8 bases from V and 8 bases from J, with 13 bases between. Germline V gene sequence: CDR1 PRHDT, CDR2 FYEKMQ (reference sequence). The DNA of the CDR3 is TGTGCCAGCGGGGCCCGGGTTTATTCACCCCTCCACTTT. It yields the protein CASGARVYSPLHF.

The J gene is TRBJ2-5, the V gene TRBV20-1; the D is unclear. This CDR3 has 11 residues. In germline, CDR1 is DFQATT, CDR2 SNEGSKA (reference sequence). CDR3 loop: CSQAEQETQYF. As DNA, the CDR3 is TGCAGCCAAGCCGAACAGGAGACCCAGTACTTC.

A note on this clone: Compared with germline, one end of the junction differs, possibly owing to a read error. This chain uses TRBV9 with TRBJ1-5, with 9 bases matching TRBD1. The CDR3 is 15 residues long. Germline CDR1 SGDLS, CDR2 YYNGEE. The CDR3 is CAGSGPGQGNQPQHF. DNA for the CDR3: TGTGCCGGCAGCGGACCGGGACAGGGTAACCAGCCCCAGCATTTT.

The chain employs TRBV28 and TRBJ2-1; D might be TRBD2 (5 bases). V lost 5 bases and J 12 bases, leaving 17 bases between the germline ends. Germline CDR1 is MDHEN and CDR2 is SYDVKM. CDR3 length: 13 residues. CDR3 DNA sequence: TGTGCCAGCAGTGCCCCTAGTGGGAGATTGCAGTTCTTC. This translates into CASSAPSGRLQFF.

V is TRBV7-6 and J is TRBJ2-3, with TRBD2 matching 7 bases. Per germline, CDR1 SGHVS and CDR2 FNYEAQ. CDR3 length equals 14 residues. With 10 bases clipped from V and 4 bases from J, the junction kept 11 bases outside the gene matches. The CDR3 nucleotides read TGTGCCAAGACTGGGGCGGGAGCTGCAGATACGCAGTATTTT. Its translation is CAKTGAGAADTQYF.

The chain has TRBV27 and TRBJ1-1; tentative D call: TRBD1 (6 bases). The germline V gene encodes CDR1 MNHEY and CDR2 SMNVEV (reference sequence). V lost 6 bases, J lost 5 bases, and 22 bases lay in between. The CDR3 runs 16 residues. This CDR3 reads CASRGGRAARATEAFF. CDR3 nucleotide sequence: TGTGCCAGCAGGGGGGGGCGAGCAGCGAGGGCGACTGAAGCTTTCTTT.

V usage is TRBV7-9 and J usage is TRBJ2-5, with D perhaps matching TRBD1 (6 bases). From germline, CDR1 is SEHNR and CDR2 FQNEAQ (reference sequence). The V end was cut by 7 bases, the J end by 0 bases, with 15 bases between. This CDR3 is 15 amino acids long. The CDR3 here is CASTWGHQYQETQYF. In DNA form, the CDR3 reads TGTGCCAGCACGTGGGGACACCAGTACCAAGAGACCCAGTACTTC.

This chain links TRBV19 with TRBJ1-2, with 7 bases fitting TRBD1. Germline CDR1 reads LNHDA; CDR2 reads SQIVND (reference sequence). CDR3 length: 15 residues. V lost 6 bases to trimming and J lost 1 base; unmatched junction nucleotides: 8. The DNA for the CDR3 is TGTGCCAGTAGCGGGCCGGGACAGAATAACTATGGCTACACCTTC. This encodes CASSGPGQNNYGYTF.